A single sample gave rise to the 9 T cell receptor beta chains below, sequenced in a study of shared T cell receptors in the human thymus. Measured with immunoSEQ multiplex PCR; TCRdb has only the in-frame clones, and not every one. The data contain 700,000 or so clones, approximately 83% of them seen just once; the ten biggest clones take up roughly 0.01%. These sequences were also reported in another study, on human thymus T cells.

Sequencing used thymocytes. The receptors derive from a girl under three years old with a congenital heart defect.

V usage is TRBV18 and J usage is TRBJ1-2; 12 bases align to TRBD1. The J segment lost 4 bases and the V segment lost 5 bases, leaving 8 bases of the junction unmatched. Germline lookup yields CDR1 KGHSH and CDR2 LQKENI. CDR3 length: 16 amino acids. This CDR3 reads CASSSGQGATLYGYTF. The CDR3, as DNA: TGTGCCAGCTCATCGGGACAGGGGGCTACCCTCTATGGCTACACCTTC.

The table lists this clone with a count of one. The J gene is TRBJ1-5, the V gene TRBV30, with a tentative D call TRBD1 (5 bases). Germline CDR1 and CDR2: GTSNPN and SVGIG (reference sequence). Trimming stripped 3 bases from V and 5 bases from J, with 17 bases between. The length of the CDR3 is 15 residues. The CDR3 protein is CAWSAPGQGDQPQHF. The CDR3 region has the DNA TGTGCCTGGAGCGCCCCCGGGCAGGGTGATCAGCCCCAGCATTTT.

This clone was picked up a small number of times. V and J are TRBV30 and TRBJ2-3, with D unclear. Germline V gives CDR1 GTSNPN, CDR2 SVGIG (reference sequence). V lost 5 bases and J 5 bases, leaving 23 bases between the germline ends. The CDR3 spans 16 residues. The CDR3 nucleotides are TGTGCCTGGGAAGACGACAAGAAAGATGAAAAAGATACGCAGTATTTT. This sequence encodes CAWEDDKKDEKDTQYF.

The rearrangement uses TRBV2 and TRBJ1-4, with a weak D call TRBD1 (5 bases). Germline V gene data show CDR1 as SNHLY and CDR2 as FYNNEI. The V end lost 6 bases, the J end lost 3 bases, and 14 bases lay between the germline ends. The CDR3 loop spans 15 amino acids. In DNA form, the CDR3 reads TGTGCCAGCAGCTCCCTGGAGACAGCTAATGAAAAACTGTTTTTT. It is translated as CASSSLETANEKLFF.

The chain uses TRBV6-6 and TRBJ2-5; the match to TRBD1 covers 7 bases. This CDR3 contains 15 residues. CDR1 is MNHNY and CDR2 is SVGAGI in the germline V gene (reference sequence). J gave up 1 base and V 2 bases, and 4 bases lay outside the gene matches. CDR3 DNA sequence: TGTGCCAGCAGTTACGGGACAGATTTCCAAGAGACCCAGTACTTC. Protein product: CASSYGTDFQETQYF.

The V and J genes are TRBV9 and TRBJ1-5; maybe TRBD1 (5 bases). Germline V gives CDR1 SGDLS, CDR2 YYNGEE. Trimming left V 4 bases short and J 4 bases short, with 9 bases between. The length of the CDR3 is 13 residues. The CDR3 region is CASSQGLNQPQHF. CDR3 in DNA: TGTGCCAGCAGCCAGGGACTAAATCAGCCCCAGCATTTT. Supplemented by reference TRBV9 and TRBJ1-5, the full variable domain reads DSGVTQTPKHLITATGQRVTLRCSPRSGDLSVYWYQQSLDQGLQFLIQYYNGEERAKGNILERFSAQQFPDLHSELNLSSLELGDSALYFCASSQGLNQPQHFGDGTRLSIL.

The chain recombines TRBV7-6 with TRBJ1-1; tentatively, D is TRBD1 (6 bases). The length of the CDR3 is 15 residues. V shed 7 bases and J shed 4 bases, with 19 bases lying between them. CDR1 is SGHVS, CDR2 FNYEAQ, per germline. The CDR3 nucleotides are TGTGCCAGCATCCGCCTGGGTGGGGGCAGCACTGAAGCTTTCTTT. This codes for CASIRLGGGSTEAFF.

The genes are TRBV4-3 and TRBJ2-5; 12 bases map to TRBD2. Unmatched junction bases numbered 11, after V lost 0 bases and J lost 9 bases. The CDR3 covers 17 residues. Per the germline V gene, CDR1 is LGHNA and CDR2 is YSLEER. The CDR3 sequence is CASSQEATSGGELAQYF. The CDR3 nucleotides read TGCGCCAGCAGCCAAGAAGCGACTAGCGGGGGTGAGTTGGCCCAGTACTTC.

With respect to this clone: The CDR3 does not close with the conserved phenylalanine or tryptophan, likely indicating a read error. The V call is TRBV5-1, the J call TRBJ1-1; 7 bases fit TRBD1. With 3 bases clipped from V and 1 base from J, the junction kept 18 bases outside the gene matches. The CDR3 covers 19 residues. CDR1 SGHRS and CDR2 YFSETQ come from the germline V gene. CDR3 sequence reads: CASSYGHSTGKGWNTEAFL. The CDR3 coding sequence is TGCGCCAGCAGCTACGGCCATTCGACAGGGAAGGGGTGGAACACTGAAGCTTTCCTT.